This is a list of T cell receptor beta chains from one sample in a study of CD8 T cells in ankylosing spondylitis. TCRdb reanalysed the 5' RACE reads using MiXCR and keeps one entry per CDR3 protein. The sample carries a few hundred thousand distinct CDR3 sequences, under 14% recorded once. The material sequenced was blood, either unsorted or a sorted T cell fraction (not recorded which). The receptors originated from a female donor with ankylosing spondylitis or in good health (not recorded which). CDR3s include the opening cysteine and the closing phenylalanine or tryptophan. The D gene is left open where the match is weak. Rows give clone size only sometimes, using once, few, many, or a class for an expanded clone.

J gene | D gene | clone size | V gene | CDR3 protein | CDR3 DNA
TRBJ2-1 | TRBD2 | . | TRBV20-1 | CSAEALAGTYNEQFF | TGCAGTGCCGAGGCCCTAGCGGGGACCTACAATGAGCAGTTCTTC
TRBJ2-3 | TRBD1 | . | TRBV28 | CASDQFIETDRGLHTQYF | TGTGCCAGCGACCAGTTTATCGAAACGGACAGGGGGCTGCATACGCAGTATTTT
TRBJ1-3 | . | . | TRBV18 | CASSPDTGLSGNTIYF | TGTGCCAGCTCACCCGATACAGGGCTCTCTGGAAACACCATATATTTT
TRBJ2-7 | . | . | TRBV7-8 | CASSLTLGEGATYEQYF | TGTGCCAGCAGCCTAACCTTGGGGGAAGGGGCCACCTACGAGCAGTACTTC
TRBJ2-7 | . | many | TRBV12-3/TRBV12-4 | CASSLAPSSYEQYF | TGTGCCAGCAGTTTAGCACCGAGCTCCTACGAGCAGTACTTC
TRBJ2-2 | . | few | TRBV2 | CATQGGELFF | TGTGCCACCCAAGGCGGGGAGCTGTTTTTT
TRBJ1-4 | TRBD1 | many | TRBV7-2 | CASSPQSGGGEKLFF | TGTGCCAGCAGCCCCCAGTCAGGGGGTGGTGAAAAACTGTTTTTT
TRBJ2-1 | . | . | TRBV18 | CASSPARDGYNEQFF | TGTGCCAGCTCACCGGCACGGGACGGGTACAATGAGCAGTTCTTC
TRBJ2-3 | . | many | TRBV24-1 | CATSDLSPGGTDTQYF | TGTGCCACCAGTGATTTGTCCCCCGGGGGCACAGATACGCAGTATTTT
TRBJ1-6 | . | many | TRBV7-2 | CASSLRARHSPLHF | TGTGCCAGCAGCTTAAGGGCAAGACACTCACCCCTCCACTTT
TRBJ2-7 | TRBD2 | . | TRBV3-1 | CASSHRAGASSYEQYF | TGTGCCAGCAGCCATCGAGCGGGAGCGTCCTCCTACGAGCAGTACTTC